These 11 T cell receptor beta chains came from one sample sequenced in a study of Ad26.COV2.S vaccination and SARS-CoV-2 variants. Treatment here: 15 to 20 received Ad26.COV2.S at low or high dose, single or two shots; about 5 received placebo; per-sample allocation not given. Sampling happened 63 days after the first vaccine or placebo injection. Method: immunoSEQ multiplex PCR; TCRdb's copy keeps in-frame clones and lacks some. Of hundreds of thousands of clones in the sample, more than 70% are singletons; the top ten hold 1.5%. Sequenced material: peripheral blood, taken in a trial of Ad26.COV2.S vaccine versus placebo. The receptors derive from a person aged 18 to 59 who received the Ad26.COV2.S COVID-19 vaccine or a placebo.

V and J are TRBV13 and TRBJ2-5; D perhaps matches TRBD1 (6 bases). This CDR3 is 15 amino acids long. V gave up 2 bases and J gave up 4 bases, with 14 bases separating them. CDR1 PRHDT and CDR2 FYEKMQ come from the germline V gene (reference sequence). As DNA, the CDR3 is TGTGCCAGCAGCTTACGGACAGCCCAAGTAGAGACCCAGTACTTC. This codes for CASSLRTAQVETQYF.

The J gene is TRBJ2-5, the V gene TRBV27; 8 bases are a match to TRBD2. V shed 5 bases, J shed 1 base, and the junction held 12 bases outside the gene matches. Germline CDR1 reads MNHEY; CDR2 reads SMNVEV (reference sequence). CDR3 length: 17 amino acids. CDR3 coding DNA: TGTGCCAGCAGTGGGACGGGGGGGCCGGTTTCCCAAGAGACCCAGTACTTC. This gives the protein CASSGTGGPVSQETQYF.

The chain has TRBV5-8 and TRBJ1-1; D is ambiguous. Trimming left V 0 bases short and J 0 bases short, with 3 bases between. CDR1 and CDR2 (germline): SGHTS, YDEGEE. This CDR3 is 13 amino acids long. The CDR3 loop reads CASSLELNTEAFF. CDR3 nucleotides: TGTGCCAGCAGCTTGGAGCTGAACACTGAAGCTTTCTTT.

A word on this clone: The same CDR3 arises from other DNA sequences in this sample as well. J is TRBJ1-1 and V is TRBV7-3; 7 bases agree with TRBD1. The CDR3 runs to 14 residues. With 5 bases clipped from V and 0 bases from J, the junction kept 3 bases outside the gene matches. Germline assignment: CDR1 SGHTA and CDR2 FQGTGA. CDR3 sequence (DNA): TGTGCCAGCAGCCTGACAGGGTTGAACACTGAAGCTTTCTTT. Protein: CASSLTGLNTEAFF. The full variable domain, in which reference TRBV7-3 and TRBJ1-1 provide the parts outside the CDR3, is GAGVSQTPSNKVTEKGKYVELRCDPISGHTALYWYRQSLGQGPEFLIYFQGTGAADDSGLPNDRFFAVRPEGSVSTLKIQRTERGDSAVYLCASSLTGLNTEAFFGQGTRLTVV.

The gene calls are TRBV18 and TRBJ2-7; weak D call: TRBD2 (6 bases). Germline CDR1 KGHSH, CDR2 LQKENI. Trimming removed 0 bases from V and 4 bases from J, with 10 bases in between. There are 14 residues in the CDR3. The CDR3: CASSPPEGLYEQYF. CDR3 coding DNA: TGTGCCAGCTCACCACCGGAGGGCCTTTACGAGCAGTACTTC.

This rearrangement joins TRBV5-1 to TRBJ1-4; weak D call: TRBD1 (5 bases). Deletions cut 1 base from V and 8 bases from J, with 15 bases between. CDR3 length: 15 residues. Germline-derived CDR1 and CDR2 are SGHRS and YFSETQ. The CDR3 protein is CASSLMGGITEKLFF. The CDR3 coding sequence is TGCGCCAGCAGCTTGATGGGGGGTATAACGGAAAAACTGTTTTTT.

The chain joins TRBV4-2 to TRBJ1-1, with a possible D match to TRBD1 (6 bases). The CDR3 has 15 amino acids. V lost 4 bases and J lost 0, with 12 bases in between. CDR1 and CDR2 from the germline V gene are LGHNA and YNFKEQ. The CDR3 protein is CASSPGQLMNTEAFF. The CDR3, as DNA: TGTGCCAGCAGCCCTGGACAGTTAATGAACACTGAAGCTTTCTTT.

J is TRBJ1-5 and V is TRBV7-2; maybe TRBD1 (5 bases). The CDR3 is 14 residues long. Germline CDR1 SGHTA, CDR2 FQGNSA. V was shortened by 4 bases and J by 5 bases, with 12 bases between the two germline ends. CDR3 in amino acids: CASSSGQPYQPQHF. CDR3 DNA: TGTGCCAGCAGCTCAGGACAACCCTATCAGCCCCAGCATTTT.

This chain links TRBV6-2 or TRBV6-3 with TRBJ1-3, with D unclear. The CDR3 spans 17 residues. V was cut by 0 bases and J by 0 bases, with 12 bases left in between. Germline CDR1 and CDR2: MNHEY and SVGEGT. In nucleotides, the CDR3 is TGTGCCAGCAGTTACTCAAGGACGGGGTCCTCTGGAAACACCATATATTTT. Amino acid sequence: CASSYSRTGSSGNTIYF.

The CDR3 is CASSKELTLTGWSNSPLHF. The CDR3 nucleotides read TGTGCCAGCAGCAAAGAACTTACCCTGACAGGGTGGTCGAATTCACCCCTCCACTTT. J is TRBJ1-6 and V is TRBV21-1; the table gives TRBD1 as D, unverified against the DNA. TRBV21-1 is tagged as a pseudogene. CDR3 length equals 19 residues.

The CDR3 loop reads CASSPTIEGILDYSNQPQHF. In DNA form, the CDR3 reads TGTGCCAGCAGCCCAACAATTGAGGGCATTTTGGATTATAGCAATCAGCCCCAGCATTTT. This chain uses TRBV6-2 or TRBV6-3 with TRBJ1-5; D is unresolved. With 6 bases removed from V and 0 bases from J, the gap between germline ends came to 27 bases. Germline V lookup: CDR1 MNHEY, CDR2 SVGEGT. The CDR3 extends over 20 amino acids.